This passage covers 14 T cell receptor beta chains from one sample sequenced in a study of blood T cell repertoires in COVID-19 (dated by TCRdb to the early 2020s). The receptor library was made with the immunoSEQ multiplex PCR assay. Imported from immuneACCESS, the table was reduced by TCRdb to in-frame sequences with V and J called. These copies leave out some clones; in studies compared against another copy, an unresolved V gene accounts for under half, and the cause of the remainder is not known. The sample profile shows almost 350,000 clones; around nine tenths of them were found once. The ten largest clones represent 0.85% to 1.3% of the sample. The sequenced sample was PBMCs or T cells enriched from blood (not recorded which). These receptors were obtained from a woman younger than 45 who had been exposed to COVID-19.

The CDR3 protein is CASSPTSRNEQFF. CDR3 coding DNA: TGTGCCAGCAGTCCGACTAGTCGCAATGAGCAGTTCTTC. This rearrangement joins TRBV27 to TRBJ2-1; tentatively, D is TRBD2 (6 bases). Germline loops: CDR1 MNHEY, CDR2 SMNVEV (reference sequence). This CDR3 has 13 residues. Trimming took 5 bases from V and 6 from J, leaving 11 bases between them.

CDR3 sequence reads: CASSLSRDNEQFF. The DNA for the CDR3 is TGTGCCAGCAGCTTATCCCGAGACAATGAGCAGTTCTTC. The rearrangement uses TRBV11-2 and TRBJ2-1; D call uncertain. Germline V CDR1 and CDR2: SGHAT, FQNNGV. This CDR3 has 13 amino acids. Trimming pared 2 bases from V and 5 bases from J, leaving 7 bases between.

The chain links TRBV18 to TRBJ1-3; D gene uncertain. Per the germline V gene, CDR1 is KGHSH and CDR2 is LQKENI. The germline V and J ends were trimmed by 3 bases and 2 bases, with 14 bases remaining between them. The CDR3 totals 16 residues. CDR3 sequence reads: CASSPDGVQPGNTIYF. CDR3 sequence (DNA): TGTGCCAGCTCACCCGACGGGGTCCAGCCTGGAAACACCATATATTTT.

V usage is TRBV10-3 and J usage is TRBJ2-3, with D perhaps TRBD2 (6 bases). The CDR3 has 14 amino acids. V lost 4 bases and J 3 bases, leaving 11 bases between the germline ends. CDR1 ENHRY and CDR2 SYGVKD come from the germline V gene. CDR3 in amino acids: CAISAGAGTDTQYF. In DNA, the CDR3 is TGTGCCATCAGTGCGGGAGCTGGTACAGATACGCAGTATTTT.

The chain joins TRBV3-1 (or the pseudogene TRBV3-2) to TRBJ2-7, with 9 bases aligning to TRBD1. CDR1 LGHDT and CDR2 YNNKEL come from the germline V gene (reference sequence). The ends lost 6 bases at V and 2 bases at J; junction bases unmatched: 5. The CDR3 runs to 14 residues. CDR3: CASRGQGAPYEQYF. The CDR3 DNA follows: TGTGCCAGCAGGGGACAGGGTGCCCCCTACGAGCAGTACTTC.

The chain combines TRBV18 with TRBJ1-4; TRBD1 agrees at 7 bases. CDR3 size: 14 residues. Trimming removed 6 bases from V and 3 bases from J; junction bases left unmatched: 4. Germline V gives CDR1 KGHSH, CDR2 LQKENI. CDR3 coding DNA: TGTGCCAGCTCCTCCGGGACAGCTAATGAAAAACTGTTTTTT. This encodes CASSSGTANEKLFF. The whole variable domain, filled in from reference TRBV18 and TRBJ1-4, reads NAGVMQNPRHLVRRRGQEARLRCSPMKGHSHVYWYRQLPEEGLKFMVYLQKENIIDESGMPKERFSAEFPKEGPSILRIQQVVRGDSAAYFCASSSGTANEKLFFGSGTQLSVL.

The chain is built from TRBV7-3 and TRBJ2-1, with 7 nucleotides matching TRBD2. The V gene's germline CDR1 is SGHTA and CDR2 FQGTGA. The CDR3 loop spans 16 amino acids. V lost 2 bases and J lost 2; bases outside the gene matches: 6. For the CDR3, the DNA is TGTGCCAGCAGCTTAGTTGCTAGCGGTCCCTACAATGAGCAGTTCTTC. Protein: CASSLVASGPYNEQFF.

The rearrangement links TRBV2 to TRBJ1-3; 8 bases align to TRBD1. The CDR3 totals 12 residues. Germline CDR1 is SNHLY and CDR2 is FYNNEI. V shed 10 bases and J 8 bases; nucleotides not matched to a gene: 7. The CDR3 DNA reads as TGTGCCACCGGACAGGGAGGTGACACCATATATTTT. Translation: CATGQGGDTIYF.

The rearrangement joins TRBV28 to TRBJ1-6, with D tentatively TRBD1 (6 bases). V lost 5 bases to trimming and J lost 7 bases, with 18 bases between them. CDR1 and CDR2 from the germline V gene are MDHEN and SYDVKM. The CDR3 sequence is 16 residues long. The CDR3 sequence: CASSPHQGGGNSPLHF. CDR3 nucleotides: TGTGCCAGCAGTCCCCACCAGGGAGGGGGGAATTCACCCCTCCACTTT. Looking up the rest from reference TRBV28 and TRBJ1-6 gives the full variable domain: DVKVTQSSRYLVKRTGEKVFLECVQDMDHENMFWYRQDPGLGLRLIYFSYDVKMKEKGDIPEGYSVSREKKERFSLILESASTNQTSMYLCASSPHQGGGNSPLHFGNGTRLTVT.

This clone was detected once. Other DNA sequences in this specimen translate into the identical CDR3. The chain uses TRBV9 and TRBJ2-1; 11 bases fit TRBD2. The CDR3 runs 15 residues. V was pared by 4 bases and J by 6 bases, with 6 bases of the junction left unmatched. Germline V CDR1 and CDR2: SGDLS, YYNGEE. The DNA for the CDR3 is TGTGCCAGCAGCCCAGGGACTAGCGGTAGCAATGAGCAGTTCTTC. Its protein is CASSPGTSGSNEQFF.

The J gene is TRBJ2-7, the V gene TRBV12-3 or TRBV12-4; perhaps TRBD2 as D (5 bases). V dropped 0 bases and J dropped 3 bases, with 6 bases sitting between them. CDR3 length: 13 residues. The CDR3, as DNA: TGTGCCAGCAGTTTAGCGGGAGTCTACGAGCAGTACTTC. Its translation is CASSLAGVYEQYF.

The chain employs TRBV7-9 and TRBJ1-6; D is unclear. CDR3 length: 13 amino acids. Germline values: CDR1 SEHNR, CDR2 FQNEAQ (reference sequence). V lost 2 bases, J lost 8 bases, and 7 bases lay in between. CDR3 coding DNA: TGTGCCAGCAGCTTATCCGGGGATTCACCCCTCCACTTT. It translates to CASSLSGDSPLHF. Filled out from reference TRBV7-9 and TRBJ1-6, the complete variable domain reads DTGVSQNPRHKITKRGQNVTFRCDPISEHNRLYWYRQTLGQGPEFLTYFQNEAQLEKSRLLSDRFSAERPKGSFSTLEIQRTEQGDSAMYLCASSLSGDSPLHFGNGTRLTVT.

The chain carries TRBV27 and TRBJ1-1, with D tentatively TRBD1 (5 bases). Trimming took off 5 bases at V and 4 bases at J, with 14 bases between the two ends. The CDR3 is made up of 14 amino acids. Germline values: CDR1 MNHEY, CDR2 SMNVEV (reference sequence). The CDR3 here is CASSHQGPGTEAFF. Written as DNA, the CDR3 is TGTGCCAGCAGTCACCAGGGCCCGGGCACTGAAGCTTTCTTT.

The chain recombines TRBV3-1 (or the pseudogene TRBV3-2) with TRBJ1-2; no clear D. Trimming stripped 0 bases from V and 11 bases from J, with 7 bases between. This CDR3 has 11 amino acids. Looked up from germline, CDR1 is LGHDT and CDR2 is YNNKEL (reference sequence). The CDR3 coding sequence is TGTGCCAGCAGCCAAGATGAGGCGTACACCTTC. It is translated as CASSQDEAYTF.